This T cell receptor (beta chain) was recovered during a study of tumor and adjacent non-tumor tissue in lung cancer. Study overall: Each sample yielded some 4 million productive TCRbeta reads on average.

A modified ARM-PCR protocol with three rounds of nested PCR amplified TCRbeta. TCRdb ran MiXCR on the multiplex PCR reads and lists one entry per CDR3 protein. The sample has about 93,000 distinct CDR3 sequences, around three fifths seen once; the top ten hold roughly 15%. This sample's RNA came from whole unsorted tissue. The CDR3 is 11 residues long. Germline values: CDR1 SQVTM, CDR2 ANQGSEA. V dropped 5 bases and J dropped 10 bases, with 12 bases sitting between them. Input material: lung tumor tissue. The rearrangement links TRBV29-1 to TRBJ2-1; unclear D gene. The TCR sequence derives from a man in his 70s with non-small cell lung cancer. The CDR3 region is CSVPSNQEQFF. DNA of the CDR3: TGCAGCGTTCCCAGTAACCAAGAGCAGTTCTTC.